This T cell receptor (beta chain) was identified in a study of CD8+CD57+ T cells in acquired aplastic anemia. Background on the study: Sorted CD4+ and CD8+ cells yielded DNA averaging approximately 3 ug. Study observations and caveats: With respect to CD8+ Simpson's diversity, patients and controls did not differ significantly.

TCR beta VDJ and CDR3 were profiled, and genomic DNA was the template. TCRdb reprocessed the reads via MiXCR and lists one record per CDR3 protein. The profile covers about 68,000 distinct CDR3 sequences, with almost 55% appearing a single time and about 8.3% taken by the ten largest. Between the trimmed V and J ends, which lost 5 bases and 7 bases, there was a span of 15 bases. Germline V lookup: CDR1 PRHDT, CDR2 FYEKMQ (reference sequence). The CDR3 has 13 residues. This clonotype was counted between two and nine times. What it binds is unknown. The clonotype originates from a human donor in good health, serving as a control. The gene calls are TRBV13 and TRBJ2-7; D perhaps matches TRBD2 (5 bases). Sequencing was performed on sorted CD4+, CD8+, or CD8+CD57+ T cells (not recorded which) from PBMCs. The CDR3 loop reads CASSRAAEQEQYF. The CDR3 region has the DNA TGTGCCAGCAGCCGAGCGGCAGAGCAAGAGCAGTACTTC.